These 9 T cell receptor beta chains were sequenced from one sample in a study of blood T cell repertoires in COVID-19. Profiling relied on immunoSEQ multiplex PCR, and the TCRdb table lists in-frame clones only, not all of them. Of 90,000 or so clones in the sample, about 87% are singletons; the top ten hold about 18%. The sequencing sample was made of peripheral blood. The source is a human donor in a cohort sampled during active COVID-19.

CDR3 sequence: CASSRRGGTEAFF. The CDR3 region has the DNA TGTGCCAGCAGTCGCCGGGGGGGCACTGAAGCTTTCTTT. The genes are TRBV12-3 or TRBV12-4 and TRBJ1-1, with D tentatively TRBD1 (5 bases). CDR3 length: 13 amino acids. Trimming removed 5 bases from V and 4 bases from J, with 11 bases in between.

V usage is TRBV5-1 and J usage is TRBJ2-7; 8 bases are a match to TRBD1. Per germline, CDR1 SGHRS and CDR2 YFSETQ. The V segment lost 4 bases and the J segment 3 bases; nucleotides outside the gene matches: 15. The CDR3 has 17 amino acids. The DNA for the CDR3 is TGCGCCAGCAGCGTGGGGCCGGACAGGGCCCTTTTCTACGAGCAGTACTTC. It is translated as CASSVGPDRALFYEQYF.

V and J are TRBV5-4 and TRBJ1-2; TRBD1 matches 8 bases. CDR1 SGHNT and CDR2 YYREEE come from the germline V gene (reference sequence). The CDR3 covers 14 residues. V dropped 3 bases and J dropped 8; count of bases not matched to a gene: 9. CDR3 bases: TGTGCCAGCAGCTCAGACAGGGGAGTACGGGGCTACACCTTC. Translated: CASSSDRGVRGYTF.

CDR3 coding DNA: TGTGCCAGCAGTGAATATGCGGTCGAAAAACTGTTTTTT. Translation gives CASSEYAVEKLFF. The chain employs TRBV6-1 and TRBJ1-4; unclear D gene. The germline V and J ends were trimmed by 2 bases and 8 bases, with 9 bases remaining between them. The CDR3 contains 13 residues. Germline CDR1 is MNHNS and CDR2 is SASEGT.

V usage is TRBV15 and J usage is TRBJ1-1; 7 bases are shared with TRBD1. The CDR3 loop spans 16 amino acids. V shed 0 bases, J shed 2 bases, and the junction held 6 bases outside the gene matches. The germline CDR1 and CDR2 sequences are LNHNV and YYDKDF (reference sequence). CDR3 protein: CATSRDFGTANTEAFF. CDR3 nucleotide sequence: TGTGCCACCAGCAGAGACTTCGGGACAGCAAACACTGAAGCTTTCTTT.

The chain couples TRBV6-5 to TRBJ2-5, with TRBD1 matching over 7 bases. The CDR3 sequence is 15 residues long. V was clipped by 4 bases and J by 2 bases; unmatched bases: 7. Germline CDR1 is MNHEY and CDR2 is SVGAGI. The CDR3 sequence is CASSSYGTAQETQYF. DNA for the CDR3: TGTGCCAGCAGTTCCTACGGGACAGCACAAGAGACCCAGTACTTC.

The CDR3 protein is CASSSGGPAETQYF. In DNA form, the CDR3 reads TGTGCCAGCAGCTCCGGGGGGCCGGCAGAGACCCAGTACTTC. The chain couples TRBV7-9 to TRBJ2-5, with D maybe TRBD2 (7 bases). V shed 4 bases and J shed 4 bases, with 13 bases lying between them. This CDR3 is built from 14 residues. The germline gives CDR1 SEHNR, CDR2 FQNEAQ (reference sequence). Full variable domain (missing parts from reference TRBV7-9 and TRBJ2-5): DTGVSQNPRHKITKRGQNVTFRCDPISEHNRLYWYRQTLGQGPEFLTYFQNEAQLEKSRLLSDRFSAERPKGSFSTLEIQRTEQGDSAMYLCASSSGGPAETQYFGPGTRLLVL.

This clone was seen a handful of times. V gene TRBV27 combines with J gene TRBJ1-5; D is perhaps TRBD1 (5 bases). This CDR3 is 15 amino acids long. Per germline, CDR1 MNHEY and CDR2 SMNVEV (reference sequence). V was cut by 5 bases and J by 0 bases, with 11 bases left in between. The CDR3 sequence is CASSPRAYSNQPQHF. The CDR3 coding sequence is TGTGCCAGCAGTCCCAGGGCTTATAGCAATCAGCCCCAGCATTTT.

This rearrangement joins TRBV6-5 to TRBJ2-6; D gene ambiguous. Germline values: CDR1 MNHEY, CDR2 SVGAGI. The CDR3 is 15 residues long. Deletions cut 4 bases from V and 3 bases from J, with 10 bases between. CDR3 sequence reads: CASSSTLDGANVLTF. DNA of the CDR3: TGTGCCAGCAGTTCCACCTTAGATGGGGCCAACGTCCTGACTTTC.